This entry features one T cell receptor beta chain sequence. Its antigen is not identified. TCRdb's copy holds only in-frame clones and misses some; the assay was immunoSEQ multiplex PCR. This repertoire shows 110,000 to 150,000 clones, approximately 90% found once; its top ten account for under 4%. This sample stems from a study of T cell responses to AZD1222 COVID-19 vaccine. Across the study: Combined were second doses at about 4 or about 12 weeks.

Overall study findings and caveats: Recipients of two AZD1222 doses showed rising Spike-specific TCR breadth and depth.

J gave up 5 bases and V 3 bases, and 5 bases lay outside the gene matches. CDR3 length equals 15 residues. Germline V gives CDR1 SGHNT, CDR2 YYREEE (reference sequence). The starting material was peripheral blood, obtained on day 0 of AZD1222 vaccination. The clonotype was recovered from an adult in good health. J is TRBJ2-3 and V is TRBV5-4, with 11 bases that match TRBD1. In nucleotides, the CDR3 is TGTGCCAGCAGCTACCGGACAGGGGGCATAGATACGCAGTATTTT. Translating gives CASSYRTGGIDTQYF.